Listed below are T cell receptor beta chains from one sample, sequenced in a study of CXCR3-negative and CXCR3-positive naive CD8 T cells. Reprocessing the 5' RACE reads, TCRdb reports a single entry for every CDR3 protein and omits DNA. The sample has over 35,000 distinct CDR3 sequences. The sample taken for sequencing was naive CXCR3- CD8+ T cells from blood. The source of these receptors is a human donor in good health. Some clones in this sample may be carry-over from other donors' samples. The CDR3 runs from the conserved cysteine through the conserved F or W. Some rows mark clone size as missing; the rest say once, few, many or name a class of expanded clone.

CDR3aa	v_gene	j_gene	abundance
CASSLVGPYLSGANVLTF	TRBV7-9	TRBJ2-6	NA
CASSGTVTYNEQFF	TRBV19	TRBJ2-1	NA
CSVEDSGGYYEQYF	TRBV29-1	TRBJ2-7	NA
CASSGGAHNEQFF	TRBV6-4	TRBJ2-1	medium-sized
CSATDPGPAKNIQYF	TRBV20-1	TRBJ2-4	NA
CASSYWGRTYSNQPQHF	TRBV6-2/TRBV6-3	TRBJ1-5	NA
CASSPPEGGGANEQFF	TRBV12-3/TRBV12-4	TRBJ2-1	NA
CASSPGQSRVLYEQYF	TRBV27	TRBJ2-7	NA
CASREGLAGTGELFF	TRBV27	TRBJ2-2	NA
CSVPTADYNEQFF	TRBV29-1	TRBJ2-1	NA
CASSLGGEQETQYF	TRBV5-1	TRBJ2-5	NA
CSVEGMGRTGQYF	TRBV29-1	TRBJ2-4	NA
CASSLLAGGSRGEQFF	TRBV4-1	TRBJ2-1	NA
CAISGDAGGLAFYEQYF	TRBV10-3	TRBJ2-7	NA
CSVDGQPQETQYF	TRBV29-1	TRBJ2-5	NA
CASSKGRERALYSNQPQHF	TRBV21-1	TRBJ1-5	NA
CASSEEGWGSSNEQFF	TRBV6-4	TRBJ2-1	NA
CASSLGTITYEQYF	TRBV28	TRBJ2-7	NA
CASLGGDGYTF	TRBV6-1	TRBJ1-2	NA
CATSRVGFGQVARELFF	TRBV15	TRBJ2-2	NA
CASSSRGPGELFF	TRBV28	TRBJ2-2	NA
CASSQDPGGEDTQYF	TRBV14	TRBJ2-3	NA
CASSLPGQGVETQYF	TRBV5-5	TRBJ2-5	NA
CASSDSGQTDTQYF	TRBV6-4	TRBJ2-3	NA
CASSHGDYNEQFF	TRBV14	TRBJ2-1	NA
CASSPPTGGTDTQYF	TRBV12-3/TRBV12-4	TRBJ2-3	NA
CASSLGGVSYEQYF	TRBV27	TRBJ2-7	NA
CSVTGAAGELFF	TRBV29-1	TRBJ2-2	NA
CASTPETVIQETQYF	TRBV28	TRBJ2-5	NA
CSVAPGGGAYNEQFF	TRBV29-1	TRBJ2-1	NA
CASLAGGPNEQFF	TRBV2	TRBJ2-1	NA
CASSRYTVTSDHEQYF	TRBV4-1	TRBJ2-7	NA
CASRWEETYNEQFF	TRBV6-6	TRBJ2-1	NA
CASSPRTGSTEAFF	TRBV28	TRBJ1-1	NA
CASSDSLHLTDTQYF	TRBV2	TRBJ2-3	NA
CASSLEGIDGNEQFF	TRBV7-6	TRBJ2-1	NA
CASSPGGDEQFF	TRBV7-8	TRBJ2-1	NA
CASSPANTGELFF	TRBV6-6	TRBJ2-2	NA
CASSIFWDSISNEQFF	TRBV19	TRBJ2-1	NA
CASSFLGGDRADTQYF	TRBV28	TRBJ2-3	NA
CASSLDRDNQPQHF	TRBV27	TRBJ1-5	NA
CASTQEGGPQHF	TRBV12-3/TRBV12-4	TRBJ1-5	NA